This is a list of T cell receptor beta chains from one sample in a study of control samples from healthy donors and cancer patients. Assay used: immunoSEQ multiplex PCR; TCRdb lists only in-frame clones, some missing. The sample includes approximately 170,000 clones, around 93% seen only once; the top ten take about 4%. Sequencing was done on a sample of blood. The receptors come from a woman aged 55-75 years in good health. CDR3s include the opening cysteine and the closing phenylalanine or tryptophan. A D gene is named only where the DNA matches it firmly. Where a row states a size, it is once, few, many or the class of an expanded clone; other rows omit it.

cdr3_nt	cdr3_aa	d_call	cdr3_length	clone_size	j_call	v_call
TGTGCCAGCAGCTTAGATGACCCAACCGGCTCCACCTTC	CASSLDDPTGSTF	-	13	-	TRBJ1-2	TRBV7-9
TGTGCCAGCAGTTTCGGACAGCTGAACACTGAAGCTTTCTTT	CASSFGQLNTEAFF	-	14	once	TRBJ1-1	TRBV6-6
TGTGCCTCCCAACAGGTTAACACTGAAGCTTTCTTT	CASQQVNTEAFF	-	12	once	TRBJ1-1	TRBV2
TGTGCCAGCAGTGTTTCCAGGGAACATGGCTACACCTTC	CASSVSREHGYTF	-	13	-	TRBJ1-2	TRBV2
TGTGCCAGCAGCCAAGGCTGGGACAGATTAAATGAAAAACTGTTTTTT	CASSQGWDRLNEKLFF	TRBD1	16	-	TRBJ1-4	TRBV3-1/TRBV3-2
TGCGCCAGCAGCCTTCTCCCAAACCCGAACACTGAAGCTTTCTTT	CASSLLPNPNTEAFF	-	15	-	TRBJ1-1	TRBV4-1
TGTGCCAGCAGCTTACAGGTCTTCGAGCAGTACTTC	CASSLQVFEQYF	-	12	-	TRBJ2-7	TRBV11-2
TGTGCCAGCAGCCAAAGTCTACCCCTAGCCCATGGCTACACCTTC	CASSQSLPLAHGYTF	-	15	-	TRBJ1-2	TRBV3-1/TRBV3-2
TGTGCCAGCAGACGGGAGGGACCTCTACGTGCTTTCTTT	CASRREGPLRAFF	-	13	-	TRBJ1-1	TRBV7-2
TGTGCCAGTAACCTCCAGGGAGAGGATTCACCCCTCCACTTT	CASNLQGEDSPLHF	-	14	-	TRBJ1-6	TRBV19
TGTGCCAGCGGGGACAGTAGCTCTGGGGCCAACGTCCTGACTTTC	CASGDSSSGANVLTF	TRBD1	15	-	TRBJ2-6	TRBV6-4
TGTGCCAGCAGTACAATCCGGGATAACTATGGCTACACCTTC	CASSTIRDNYGYTF	-	14	-	TRBJ1-2	TRBV27
TGTGCCAGCAGCCAAGATCGTAACACCATATATTTT	CASSQDRNTIYF	-	12	-	TRBJ1-3	TRBV3-1/TRBV3-2
TGTGCCAGCAGACCGGGGAGTAATGAAAAACTGTTTTTT	CASRPGSNEKLFF	-	13	-	TRBJ1-4	TRBV25-1
TGTGCCAGCAAGGACAGGGAGGACACTGAAGCTTTCTTT	CASKDREDTEAFF	TRBD1	13	-	TRBJ1-1	TRBV2
TGTGCCAGCACCCTTGCAGGGGTTAACACCTTC	CASTLAGVNTF	-	11	-	TRBJ1-2	TRBV12-3/TRBV12-4